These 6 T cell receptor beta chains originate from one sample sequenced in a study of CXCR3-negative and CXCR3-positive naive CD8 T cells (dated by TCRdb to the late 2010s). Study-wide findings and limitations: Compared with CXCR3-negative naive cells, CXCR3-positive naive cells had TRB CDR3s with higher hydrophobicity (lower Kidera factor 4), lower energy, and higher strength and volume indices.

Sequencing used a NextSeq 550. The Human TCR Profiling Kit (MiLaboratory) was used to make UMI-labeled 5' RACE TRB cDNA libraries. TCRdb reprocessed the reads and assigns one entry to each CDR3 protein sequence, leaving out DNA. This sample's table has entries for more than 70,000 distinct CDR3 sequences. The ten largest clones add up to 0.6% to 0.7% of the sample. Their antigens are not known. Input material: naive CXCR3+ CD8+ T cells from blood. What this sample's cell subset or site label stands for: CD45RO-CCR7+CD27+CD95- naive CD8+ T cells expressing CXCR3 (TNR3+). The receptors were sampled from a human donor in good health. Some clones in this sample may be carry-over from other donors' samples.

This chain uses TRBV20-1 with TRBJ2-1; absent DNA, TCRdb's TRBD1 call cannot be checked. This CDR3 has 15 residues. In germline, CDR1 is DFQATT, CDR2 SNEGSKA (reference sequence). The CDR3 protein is CSAPGILRSYNEQFF.

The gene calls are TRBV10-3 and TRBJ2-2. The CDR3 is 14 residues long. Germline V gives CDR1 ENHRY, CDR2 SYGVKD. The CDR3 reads CAISDSGLTGELFF.

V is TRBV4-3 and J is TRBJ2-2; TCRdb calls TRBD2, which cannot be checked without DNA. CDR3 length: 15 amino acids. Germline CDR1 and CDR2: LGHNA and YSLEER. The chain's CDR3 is CASSYLAGGTGELFF.

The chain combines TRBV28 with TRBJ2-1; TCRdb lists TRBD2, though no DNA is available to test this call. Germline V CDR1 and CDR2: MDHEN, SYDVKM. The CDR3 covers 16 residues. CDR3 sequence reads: CASSWTSGFFYNEQFF. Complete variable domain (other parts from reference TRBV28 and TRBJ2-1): DVKVTQSSRYLVKRTGEKVFLECVQDMDHENMFWYRQDPGLGLRLIYFSYDVKMKEKGDIPEGYSVSREKKERFSLILESASTNQTSMYLCASSWTSGFFYNEQFFGPGTRLTVL.

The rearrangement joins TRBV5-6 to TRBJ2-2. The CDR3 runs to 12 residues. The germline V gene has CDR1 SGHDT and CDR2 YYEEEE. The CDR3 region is CASSLRELELFF.

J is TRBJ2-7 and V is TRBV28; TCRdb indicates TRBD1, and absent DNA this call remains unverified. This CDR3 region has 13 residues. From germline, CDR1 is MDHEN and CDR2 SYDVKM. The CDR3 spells CASSLGDSDEQYF.